What follows are 32 T cell receptor beta chains derived from one specimen sequenced in a study of long-term antiretroviral therapy in people with HIV. The authors ran the immunoSEQ assay, v3.0, at survey level. TCRdb keeps only in-frame clones here, not all; method: immunoSEQ multiplex PCR. The sample yields 39,000 or so clones, approximately 80% seen once. The sequenced sample was unsorted PBMCs, obtained 0.6 years after starting antiretroviral therapy. Receptors originate from a man aged 18-30 years with HIV.

The chain couples TRBV5-1 to TRBJ2-2; no firm D call. Germline V gene sequence: CDR1 SGHRS, CDR2 YFSETQ. The V end was cut by 4 bases, the J end by 7 bases, with 17 bases between. This CDR3 is 15 amino acids long. The chain's CDR3 is CASSVDSPAIGELFF. CDR3 DNA sequence: TGCGCCAGCAGCGTCGACTCCCCGGCAATCGGGGAGCTGTTTTTT.

This clone is a singleton in its sample. The chain has TRBV6-5 and TRBJ2-7, with no clear D. Trimming removed 8 bases at V and 1 base at J, with 9 bases between. The germline CDR1 and CDR2 sequences are MNHEY and SVGAGI. The CDR3 is made up of 12 amino acids. CDR3 sequence reads: CASSGLSYEQYF. CDR3 coding DNA: TGTGCCAGCTCAGGTCTATCCTACGAGCAGTACTTC.

The V gene is TRBV4-3, the J gene TRBJ2-1; D remains ambiguous. Trimming left V 0 bases short and J 5 bases short, with 11 bases between. CDR3 length: 15 amino acids. In germline, CDR1 is LGHNA, CDR2 YSLEER. This CDR3 reads CASSQEGTIDNEQFF. CDR3 nucleotides: TGCGCCAGCAGCCAAGAGGGAACGATCGACAATGAGCAGTTCTTC.

This chain uses TRBV5-4 with TRBJ2-4; 11 bases map to TRBD2. V lost 4 bases, J lost 0 bases, and 0 bases stayed unmatched. Germline-derived CDR1 and CDR2 are SGHNT and YYREEE (reference sequence). This CDR3 is built from 15 residues. DNA of the CDR3: TGTGCCAGCAGCCTAGCGGGGGGAGCCAAAAACATTCAGTACTTC. This codes for CASSLAGGAKNIQYF.

The chain recombines TRBV27 with TRBJ1-5; D remains ambiguous. Trimming left V 5 bases short and J 0 bases short, with 8 bases between. The CDR3 has 14 amino acids. From germline, CDR1 is MNHEY and CDR2 SMNVEV (reference sequence). The CDR3 DNA reads TGTGCCAGCAGTCCCGTTTATAGCAATCAGCCCCAGCATTTT. Translating it yields CASSPVYSNQPQHF.

The chain employs TRBV18 and TRBJ2-5; D perhaps matches TRBD2 (5 bases). The J call may be in error: the DNA end matches TRBJ2-7 better. The CDR3 has 15 residues. The germline gives CDR1 KGHSH, CDR2 LQKENI. In DNA, the CDR3 is TGTGCCAGCTCACCACGGACTGGGCTCTACTACGAGCAGTACTTC. Translating it yields CASSPRTGLYYEQYF.

This sequence joins TRBV27 and TRBJ2-5, with D uncertain. The CDR3 consists of 11 residues. Germline lookup yields CDR1 MNHEY and CDR2 SMNVEV (reference sequence). With 5 bases removed from V and 4 bases from J, the gap between germline ends came to 5 bases. As DNA, the CDR3 is TGTGCCAGCAGTAATCTAGAGACCCAGTACTTC. Translating it yields CASSNLETQYF.

This sequence joins TRBV5-6 and TRBJ2-5; D gene unclear. Germline-derived CDR1 and CDR2 are SGHDT and YYEEEE. This CDR3 comprises 11 residues. V was pared by 1 base and J by 5 bases, with 3 bases between. CDR3 in DNA: TGTGCCAGCAGCTTGTCCGAGACCCAGTACTTC. Protein: CASSLSETQYF.

This chain connects TRBV28 to TRBJ1-1; the match to TRBD1 covers 7 bases. CDR3 length: 15 amino acids. Trimming took 6 bases from V and 4 from J; bases not matched to a gene: 11. Looked up from germline, CDR1 is MDHEN and CDR2 is SYDVKM. The CDR3 here is CASSLTGPLGTEAFF. CDR3 sequence (DNA): TGTGCCAGCAGCTTGACAGGGCCCTTGGGCACTGAAGCTTTCTTT.

The rearrangement links TRBV4-3 to TRBJ2-2; D not resolved. Germline V CDR1 and CDR2: LGHNA, YSLEER. V lost 1 base, J lost 0 bases, and 12 bases lay in between. The CDR3 contains 17 residues. CDR3 coding DNA: TGCGCCAGCAGCCAAGCAAGCAGGCGAACGAACACCGGGGAGCTGTTTTTT. It codes for CASSQASRRTNTGELFF.

J is TRBJ1-1 and V is TRBV28, with a possible D match to TRBD1 (5 bases). This CDR3 region has 15 residues. The germline V and J ends were trimmed by 6 bases and 0 bases, with 14 bases remaining between them. Germline CDR1 is MDHEN and CDR2 is SYDVKM. DNA for the CDR3: TGTGCCAGCAGATCGGGGACGTACGTGAACACTGAAGCTTTCTTT. It yields the protein CASRSGTYVNTEAFF.

The rearrangement links TRBV13 to TRBJ2-1, with D tentatively TRBD2 (6 bases). The CDR3 extends over 15 amino acids. Per germline, CDR1 PRHDT and CDR2 FYEKMQ (reference sequence). Trimming took off 2 bases at V and 5 bases at J, with 13 bases between the two ends. This chain's CDR3 is CASSLKRTINNEQFF. The DNA for the CDR3 is TGTGCCAGCAGCTTAAAGAGGACTATAAACAATGAGCAGTTCTTC.

In its sample, this clone was seen a few times. The rearrangement uses TRBV2 and TRBJ2-7; TRBD2 matches at 11 bases. The germline V gene has CDR1 SNHLY and CDR2 FYNNEI. The CDR3 totals 14 residues. V lost 6 bases and J lost 5; bases outside the gene matches: 6. The CDR3 DNA reads TGTGCCAGCAGCCAACTAGCGGGAGCCGACGAGCAGTACTTC. This translates into CASSQLAGADEQYF.

This chain links TRBV13 with TRBJ2-7; D is unresolved. CDR1 and CDR2 (germline): PRHDT, FYEKMQ (reference sequence). The length of the CDR3 is 12 residues. V dropped 4 bases and J dropped 6 bases, with 10 bases sitting between them. CDR3 nucleotides: TGTGCCAGCAGCTCCGAAGAAGTCGAGCAGTACTTC. Residues: CASSSEEVEQYF.

The CDR3 bases are TGTGCCAGCAGCTTAGCGGCAGGGGGCGGCACCGGGGAGCTGTTTTTT. Residues: CASSLAAGGGTGELFF. V and J are TRBV7-8 and TRBJ2-2, with 8 bases identical to TRBD1. Germline V gives CDR1 SGHVS, CDR2 FQNEAQ. The CDR3 length is 16 residues. V was clipped by 0 bases and J by 4 bases; unmatched bases: 4.

The chain links TRBV30 to TRBJ2-3, with D possibly called TRBD1 or TRBD2 (5 bases each). This CDR3 spans 14 amino acids. The ends were cut back, 2 bases at V and 4 bases at J, with 13 bases in the middle. Germline assignment: CDR1 GTSNPN and CDR2 SVGIG (reference sequence). Here the CDR3 DNA reads TGTGCCTGGAGTAACGGGGCCGGGCCAGATACGCAGTATTTT. This translates into CAWSNGAGPDTQYF. Full variable domain (rest looked up from reference TRBV30 and TRBJ2-3): SQTIHQWPATLVQPVGSPLSLECTVEGTSNPNLYWYRQAAGRGLQLLFYSVGIGQISSEVPQNLSASRPQDRQFILSSKKLLLSDSGFYLCAWSNGAGPDTQYFGPGTRLTVL.

The chain employs TRBV21-1 and TRBJ1-2; the DNA was not compared with TRBD1, the D call given in the table. TRBV21-1 represents a pseudogene. The CDR3 sequence is 15 residues long. CDR3 DNA: TGTGCCAGTTCGGTCCCCGACAGGCCATTCTATGGCTACACCTTC. Translated, it gives CASSVPDRPFYGYTF.

In this sample, this clone turned up a few times. V usage is TRBV9 and J usage is TRBJ2-2, with D unclear. V lost 0 bases, J lost 5 bases, and 5 bases lay in between. The germline gives CDR1 SGDLS, CDR2 YYNGEE. The CDR3 length is 13 residues. CDR3 sequence: CASSVELTGELFF. The DNA for the CDR3 is TGTGCCAGCAGCGTAGAACTTACCGGGGAGCTGTTTTTT.

The J gene is TRBJ2-7, the V gene TRBV6-6, with 8 bases fitting TRBD1. Trimming took 5 bases from V and 3 from J; bases not matched to a gene: 9. This CDR3 is built from 15 residues. Per the germline V gene, CDR1 is MNHNY and CDR2 is SVGAGI (reference sequence). The CDR3 loop is CASSRDRSALYEQYF. CDR3 coding DNA: TGTGCCAGCAGTAGGGACAGGTCGGCACTCTACGAGCAGTACTTC.

Turning to this clone: Other nucleotide sequences from this sample produce the same CDR3. J is TRBJ1-4 and V is TRBV14, with a tentative D call TRBD1 (5 bases). The germline V and J ends were trimmed by 3 bases and 8 bases, with 19 bases remaining between them. Germline CDR1 and CDR2: SGHDN and FVKESK. This CDR3 spans 16 amino acids. CDR3 amino acids: CASSQHYRDQWEKLFF. The CDR3 bases are TGTGCCAGCAGCCAGCATTACCGGGACCAGTGGGAAAAACTGTTTTTT.

This clone appeared a few times. The rearrangement uses TRBV28 and TRBJ2-7; 7 bases are shared with TRBD1. V was pared by 3 bases and J by 0 bases, with 2 bases of the junction left unmatched. CDR1 is MDHEN, CDR2 SYDVKM, per germline. This CDR3 is 14 amino acids long. CDR3 in amino acids: CASSLTGISYEQYF. In nucleotides, the CDR3 is TGTGCCAGCAGTTTGACAGGGATCTCCTACGAGCAGTACTTC.

The chain combines TRBV29-1 with TRBJ1-1, with D unresolved. The germline CDR1 and CDR2 sequences are SQVTM and ANQGSEA. Trimming stripped 7 bases from V and 1 base from J, with 13 bases between. CDR3 length equals 13 residues. CDR3 loop: CSGLYGSNTEAFF. As DNA, the CDR3 is TGCAGCGGCTTGTACGGATCGAACACTGAAGCTTTCTTT. The entire variable domain, with the rest obtained from reference TRBV29-1 and TRBJ1-1, is as follows: SAVISQKPSRDICQRGTSLTIQCQVDSQVTMMFWYRQQPGQSLTLIATANQGSEATYESGFVIDKFPISRPNLTFSTLTVSNMSPEDSSIYLCSGLYGSNTEAFFGQGTRLTVV.

This clone was found once. This chain uses TRBV7-8 with TRBJ1-1; 7 nucleotides match TRBD1. The CDR3 runs 14 residues. Germline V lookup: CDR1 SGHVS, CDR2 FQNEAQ. V lost 5 bases and J lost 1; bases outside the gene matches: 4. CDR3 amino acids: CASSPGTANTEAFF. The CDR3 DNA sequence: TGTGCCAGCAGCCCCGGGACAGCGAACACTGAAGCTTTCTTT.

The CDR3 coding sequence is TGTGCCAGCAGCTCCCGGGTGGGCCAGGGGTTGGGGTACAATGAGCAGTTCTTC. Translated, it gives CASSSRVGQGLGYNEQFF. This chain joins TRBV7-2 and TRBJ2-1, with D possibly TRBD1 on 6 matching bases. Trimming stripped 4 bases from V and 4 bases from J, with 23 bases between. Germline V gives CDR1 SGHTA, CDR2 FQGNSA. CDR3 length equals 18 residues.

This clone has only a few counts. This chain joins TRBV5-1 and TRBJ1-1; D uncertain. Trimming pared 0 bases from V and 6 bases from J, leaving 6 bases between. Germline-derived CDR1 and CDR2 are SGHRS and YFSETQ. This CDR3 region has 12 residues. CDR3 sequence reads: CASSLEGSEAFF. The CDR3 nucleotides read TGCGCCAGCAGCTTGGAGGGATCTGAAGCTTTCTTT.

This clone appeared once. The chain carries TRBV19 and TRBJ1-1; the D gene is possibly TRBD1 (5 bases). The CDR3 covers 10 residues. Trimming left V 9 bases short and J 11 bases short, with 13 bases between. From germline, CDR1 is LNHDA and CDR2 SQIVND (reference sequence). CDR3 sequence: CASRGLGAFF. In nucleotides, the CDR3 is TGTGCCAGCCGGGGCCTCGGGGCTTTCTTT. The full variable domain, with the rest looked up from reference TRBV19 and TRBJ1-1, is DGGITQSPKYLFRKEGQNVTLSCEQNLNHDAMYWYRQDPGQGLRLIYYSQIVNDFQKGDIAEGYSVSREKKESFPLTVTSAQKNPTAFYLCASRGLGAFFGQGTRLTVV.

This chain uses TRBV18 with TRBJ1-5, with TRBD1 identical over 7 bases. Losses at the gene ends were 5 bases for V and 9 bases for J; bases not matched to a gene: 10. Germline V CDR1 and CDR2: KGHSH, LQKENI. The CDR3 spans 14 residues. CDR3 nucleotide sequence: TGTGCCAGCTCAAGACAGGGTCCTAGGGGGCCCCAGCATTTT. This encodes CASSRQGPRGPQHF.

The chain uses TRBV6-5 and TRBJ1-4, with TRBD1 identical over 9 bases. The CDR3 loop spans 16 amino acids. The germline V gene encodes CDR1 MNHEY and CDR2 SVGAGI. Losses at the gene ends were 2 bases for V and 4 bases for J; bases not matched to a gene: 5. The CDR3 here is CASSYDRQGVNEKLFF. The CDR3 DNA reads as TGTGCCAGCAGTTACGACCGACAGGGGGTTAATGAAAAACTGTTTTTT.

The rearrangement uses TRBV6-1 and TRBJ1-2; the D is unclear. V was cut by 2 bases and J by 4 bases, with 17 bases left in between. The CDR3 spans 16 residues. Per germline, CDR1 MNHNS and CDR2 SASEGT. DNA of the CDR3: TGTGCCAGCAGTGAAACTATGGTGGGGTTGGTCTATGGCTACACCTTC. It translates to CASSETMVGLVYGYTF.

The gene calls are TRBV29-1 and TRBJ2-7, with 9 bases lining up with TRBD1. The ends lost 4 bases at V and 1 base at J; junction bases unmatched: 2. Germline CDR1 SQVTM, CDR2 ANQGSEA. The CDR3 loop spans 13 amino acids. The CDR3 loop reads CSVGQGVSYEQYF. In DNA form, the CDR3 reads TGCAGCGTTGGACAGGGGGTTTCCTACGAGCAGTACTTC.

This clone was counted only a few times. This chain uses TRBV18 with TRBJ2-5; TRBD2 is a possible D gene (5 bases). Germline values: CDR1 KGHSH, CDR2 LQKENI. V was clipped by 10 bases and J by 2 bases, with 14 bases between them. The CDR3 totals 13 residues. This chain's CDR3 is CANSAGGQETQYF. The CDR3 coding sequence is TGTGCCAACTCGGCGGGTGGTCAAGAGACCCAGTACTTC.

The chain combines TRBV11-2 with TRBJ2-3; perhaps TRBD2 as D (6 bases). The CDR3 totals 15 residues. Germline-derived CDR1 and CDR2 are SGHAT and FQNNGV. Between the trimmed V and J ends, which lost 4 bases and 3 bases, there was a span of 14 bases. The CDR3 nucleotides read TGTGCCAGCAGCTCCCCAGGACTAAGGACAGATACGCAGTATTTT. It codes for CASSSPGLRTDTQYF.